This record covers a single T cell receptor beta chain. Its cognate antigen is unknown. The data were taken from a study of cytomegalovirus exposure and HLA in healthy donors. Whole-study results and caveats: Most TCR sequences showed up rarely, but some public TCRs showed up in many donors.

The protocol was immunoSEQ multiplex PCR, while the TCRdb copy is restricted to in-frame clones and leaves out a portion. The data show about 280,000 clones, roughly 90% seen once. Trimming took off 0 bases at V and 3 bases at J, with 6 bases between the two ends. CDR3 size: 14 residues. Germline lookup yields CDR1 SGHRS and CDR2 YFSETQ. The sequencing sample was made of PBMCs. V is TRBV5-1 and J is TRBJ1-4, with a weak D call TRBD1 (6 bases). The receptor was isolated from a woman under 30 in good health and CMV-seronegative. The CDR3 DNA sequence: TGCGCCAGCAGCTTGGCAGGGGCTAATGAAAAACTGTTTTTT. Amino acid sequence: CASSLAGANEKLFF.